This T cell receptor (beta chain) was documented in a study of blood T cell repertoires in COVID-19. Study context: The United States, Italy and Spain supplied acute and convalescent COVID-19 samples. T cells, B-cell-depleted T cells, or PBMCs supplied cDNA or gDNA.

Looked up from germline, CDR1 is MDHEN and CDR2 is SYDVKM. V trimming: 5 bases; J trimming: 0 bases; junction bases outside the gene matches: 3. The CDR3 has 15 amino acids. Per the authors' pipeline: Estimated nucleated cell counts came from reference gene primer amplification. The repertoire was sequenced with immunoSEQ multiplex PCR; TCRdb's copy has only in-frame clones and lacks some. The V and J calls and clone size come from that table; D and trimming were worked out from the DNA. This table holds 150,000 to 200,000 clones, 80% to 85% found once. This sequence originates from a woman in her 30s with acute or convalescent COVID-19. This sequence joins TRBV28 and TRBJ2-5, with TRBD2 matching over 10 bases. The sample taken for sequencing was peripheral blood. In DNA form, the CDR3 reads TGTGCCAGCAGTCCTAGCGGGAGTCACCAAGAGACCCAGTACTTC. It encodes CASSPSGSHQETQYF.